This T cell receptor (beta chain) was documented in a study of human T cells and chemical hapten exposure. TCRdb independently ran MiXCR on the RACE reads; one entry per CDR3 protein. The sample has 250,000 or so distinct CDR3 sequences, 7.7% seen once. V gave up 2 bases and J gave up 3 bases, with 7 bases separating them. The germline V gene has CDR1 SGHTA and CDR2 FQGTGA. The CDR3 covers 13 residues. The sample holds a few counts of this clonotype. Time point noted: pre-sensitization, week 0. Documented treatment: therapeutic diphenylcyclopropenone sensitization with weekly scalp DPC. The V gene is TRBV7-3, the J gene TRBJ2-5; tentatively, D is TRBD1 (5 bases). The sample consisted of whole blood, taken in connection with sensitization to the hapten diphenylcyclopropenone (DPC). This clonotype was sampled from a man aged 18 to 30 with alopecia areata. Some clones in this sample may be carry-over from other donors' samples. Written as DNA, the CDR3 is TGTGCCAGCAGCTTAGGGGCGAAAGAGACCCAGTACTTC. It codes for CASSLGAKETQYF.